These 5 T cell receptor beta chains were sequenced from one sample in a study of T-cell reconstitution after alpha-beta-depleted transplantation in children. The library targeted TCRbeta and was prepared with unique molecular identifiers. TCRdb used MiXCR to reprocess the PCR reads, holding one entry per CDR3 protein. This sample has roughly 180,000 distinct CDR3 sequences, with 11% found just once. The starting material was PBMCs, obtained before TCRalphabeta/CD19-depleted stem cell transplant. The receptor set was obtained from a boy younger than 10 with acute myeloid leukemia, due to receive a stem cell transplant.

In its sample, this clonotype was seen many times. The chain recombines TRBV4-2 with TRBJ2-1; 7 bases fit TRBD1. Germline CDR1 LGHNA, CDR2 YNFKEQ. CDR3 length: 14 residues. Losses at the gene ends were 1 base for V and 4 bases for J; bases not matched to a gene: 1. CDR3 DNA: TGTGCCAGCAGCCAAGGACAGGGTTACAATGAGCAGTTCTTC. The encoded protein is CASSQGQGYNEQFF.

This clonotype occurred many times. The chain employs TRBV12-3 or TRBV12-4 and TRBJ2-6; 7 bases are a match to TRBD2. This CDR3 is built from 20 residues. With V trimmed by 1 base and J by 0 bases, 12 bases remained unmatched. The CDR3 DNA sequence: TGTGCCAGCAGTTTAGTAGTCGGTGGTCTAGCGGCCTCTGGGGCCAACGTCCTGACTTTC. This encodes CASSLVVGGLAASGANVLTF.

V usage is TRBV5-5 and J usage is TRBJ1-2; D might be TRBD1 (5 bases). V dropped 1 base and J dropped 0 bases, with 13 bases sitting between them. Germline V gene lookup returns CDR1 SGHKS and CDR2 YYEKEE (reference sequence). This CDR3 is 16 amino acids long. For the CDR3, the DNA is TGTGCCAGCAGCTTGAGTGGTGGGGGTGCTAACTATGGCTACACCTTC. Amino acid sequence: CASSLSGGGANYGYTF.

The chain combines TRBV20-1 with TRBJ2-1; 8 bases agree with TRBD1. CDR1 is DFQATT and CDR2 is SNEGSKA in the germline V gene (reference sequence). The V segment lost 5 bases and the J segment 8 bases; nucleotides outside the gene matches: 14. There are 15 residues in the CDR3. The CDR3 DNA follows: TGCAGTGCTGGCGAAACTGCGGACAGGGCCTATGAGCAGTTCTTC. As protein: CSAGETADRAYEQFF.

This clonotype has only a few counts. V is TRBV6-1 and J is TRBJ2-3; 14 bases line up with TRBD2. Looked up from germline, CDR1 is MNHNS and CDR2 is SASEGT. The CDR3 totals 16 residues. The V segment lost 7 bases and the J segment 3 bases; nucleotides outside the gene matches: 6. The CDR3: CASTRLAGGWTDTQYF. The CDR3 DNA reads TGTGCCAGCACCAGACTAGCGGGAGGGTGGACAGATACGCAGTATTTT.